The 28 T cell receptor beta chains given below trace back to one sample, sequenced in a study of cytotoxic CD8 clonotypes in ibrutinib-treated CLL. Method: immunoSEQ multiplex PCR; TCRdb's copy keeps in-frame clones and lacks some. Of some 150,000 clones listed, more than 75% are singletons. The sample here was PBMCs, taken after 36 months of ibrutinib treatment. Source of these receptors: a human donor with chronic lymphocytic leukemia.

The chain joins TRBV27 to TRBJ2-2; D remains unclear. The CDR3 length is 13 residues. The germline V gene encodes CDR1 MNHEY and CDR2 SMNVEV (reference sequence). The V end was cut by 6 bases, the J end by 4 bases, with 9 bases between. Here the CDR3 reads CASSTAFTGELFF. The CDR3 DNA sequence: TGTGCCAGCAGCACAGCTTTCACCGGGGAGCTGTTTTTT.

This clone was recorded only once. Here the CDR3 DNA reads TGTGCCAGCAGCTCGGGCGTTCCAGGGCACGAGCAGTACTTC. The encoded protein is CASSSGVPGHEQYF. This chain links TRBV7-9 with TRBJ2-7; possible D gene TRBD1, 5 bases. CDR3 length equals 14 residues. Germline-derived CDR1 and CDR2 are SEHNR and FQNEAQ (reference sequence). V lost 4 bases to trimming and J lost 5 bases, with 15 bases between them.

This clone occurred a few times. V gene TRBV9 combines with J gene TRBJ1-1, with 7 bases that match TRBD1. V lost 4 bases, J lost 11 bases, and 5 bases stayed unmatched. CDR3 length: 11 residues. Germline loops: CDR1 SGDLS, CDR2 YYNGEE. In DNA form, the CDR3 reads TGTGCCAGCAGCCCAGGGGGAAAGGCTTTCTTT. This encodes CASSPGGKAFF.

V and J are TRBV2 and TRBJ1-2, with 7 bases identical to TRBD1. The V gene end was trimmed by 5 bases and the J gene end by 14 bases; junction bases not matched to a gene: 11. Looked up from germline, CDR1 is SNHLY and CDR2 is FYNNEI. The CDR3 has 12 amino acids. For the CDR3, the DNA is TGTGCCAGCAGTACAGGGGAAGGGCGTAGTACCTTC. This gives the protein CASSTGEGRSTF.

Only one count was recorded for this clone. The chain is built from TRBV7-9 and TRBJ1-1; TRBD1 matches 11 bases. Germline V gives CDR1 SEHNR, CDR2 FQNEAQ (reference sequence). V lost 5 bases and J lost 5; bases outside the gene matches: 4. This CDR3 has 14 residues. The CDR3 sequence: CASSHRDRGTEAFF. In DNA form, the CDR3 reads TGTGCCAGCAGCCACCGGGACAGGGGGACTGAAGCTTTCTTT.

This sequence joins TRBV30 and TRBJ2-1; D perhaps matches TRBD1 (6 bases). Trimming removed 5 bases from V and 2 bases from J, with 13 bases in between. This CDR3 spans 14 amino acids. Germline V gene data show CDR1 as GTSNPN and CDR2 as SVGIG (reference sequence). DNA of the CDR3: TGTGCCTGGGCACAGGGTGGGACCTACAATGAGCAGTTCTTC. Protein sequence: CAWAQGGTYNEQFF.

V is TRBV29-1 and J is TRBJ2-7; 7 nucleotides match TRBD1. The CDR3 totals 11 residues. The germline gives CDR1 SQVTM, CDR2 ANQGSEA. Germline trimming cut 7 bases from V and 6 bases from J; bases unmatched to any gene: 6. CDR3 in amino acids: CSANSGGEQYF. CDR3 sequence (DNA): TGCAGCGCTAATTCAGGGGGCGAGCAGTACTTC.

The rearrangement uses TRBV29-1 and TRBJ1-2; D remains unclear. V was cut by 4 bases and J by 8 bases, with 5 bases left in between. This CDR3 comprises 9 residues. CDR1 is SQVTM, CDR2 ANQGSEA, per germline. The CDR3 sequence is CSVVEGYTF. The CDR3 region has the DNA TGCAGCGTTGTGGAAGGCTACACCTTC.

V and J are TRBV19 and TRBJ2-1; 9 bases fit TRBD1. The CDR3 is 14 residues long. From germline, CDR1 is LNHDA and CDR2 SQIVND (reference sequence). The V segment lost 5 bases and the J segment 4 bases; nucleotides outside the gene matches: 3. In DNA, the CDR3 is TGTGCCAGTAGTGTCGACAGGGGGTACAATGAGCAGTTCTTC. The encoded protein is CASSVDRGYNEQFF.

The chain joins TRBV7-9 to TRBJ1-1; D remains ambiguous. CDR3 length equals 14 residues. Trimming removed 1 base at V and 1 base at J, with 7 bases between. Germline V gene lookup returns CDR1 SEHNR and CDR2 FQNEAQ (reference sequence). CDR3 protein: CASSLDSSNTEAFF. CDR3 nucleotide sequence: TGTGCCAGCAGCTTAGACAGCTCGAACACTGAAGCTTTCTTT.

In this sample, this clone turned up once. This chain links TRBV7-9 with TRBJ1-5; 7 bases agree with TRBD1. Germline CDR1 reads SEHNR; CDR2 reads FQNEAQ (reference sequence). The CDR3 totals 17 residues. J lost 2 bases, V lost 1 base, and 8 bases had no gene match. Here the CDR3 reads CASSLGTGVVGNQPQHF. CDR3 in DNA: TGTGCCAGCAGCTTAGGTACAGGGGTTGTAGGCAATCAGCCCCAGCATTTT.

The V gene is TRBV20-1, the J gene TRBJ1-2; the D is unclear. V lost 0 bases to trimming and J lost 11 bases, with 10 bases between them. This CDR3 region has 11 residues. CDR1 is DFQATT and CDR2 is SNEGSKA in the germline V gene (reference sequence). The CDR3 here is CSARDRQLYTF. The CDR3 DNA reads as TGCAGTGCTAGAGATAGGCAACTTTACACCTTC.

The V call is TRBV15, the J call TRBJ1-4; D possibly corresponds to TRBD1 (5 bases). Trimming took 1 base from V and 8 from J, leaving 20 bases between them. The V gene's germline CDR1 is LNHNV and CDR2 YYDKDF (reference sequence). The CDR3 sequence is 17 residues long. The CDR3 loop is CATSRVLAWDRREKLFF. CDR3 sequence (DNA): TGTGCCACCAGCAGAGTCCTGGCCTGGGACCGGCGGGAAAAACTGTTTTTT.

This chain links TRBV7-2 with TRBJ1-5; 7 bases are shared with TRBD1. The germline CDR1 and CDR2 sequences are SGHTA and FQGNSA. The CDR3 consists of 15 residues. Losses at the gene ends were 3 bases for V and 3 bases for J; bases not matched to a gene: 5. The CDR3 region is CASSFRQGPNQPQHF. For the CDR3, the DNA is TGTGCCAGCAGCTTCCGACAGGGCCCCAATCAGCCCCAGCATTTT.

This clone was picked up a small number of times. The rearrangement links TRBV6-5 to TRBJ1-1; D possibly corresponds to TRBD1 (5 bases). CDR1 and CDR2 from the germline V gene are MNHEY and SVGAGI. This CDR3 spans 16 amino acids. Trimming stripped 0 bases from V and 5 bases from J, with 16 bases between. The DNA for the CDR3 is TGTGCCAGCAGTTACTCGTACAGGCCGTCCTTGACTGAAGCTTTCTTT. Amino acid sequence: CASSYSYRPSLTEAFF.

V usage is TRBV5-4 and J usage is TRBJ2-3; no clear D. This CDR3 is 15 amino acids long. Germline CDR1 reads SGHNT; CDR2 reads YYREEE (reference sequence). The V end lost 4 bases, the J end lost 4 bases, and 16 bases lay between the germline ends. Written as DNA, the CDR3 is TGTGCCAGCAGCCTAAAGCGCGTAGGGCCAGATACGCAGTATTTT. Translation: CASSLKRVGPDTQYF.

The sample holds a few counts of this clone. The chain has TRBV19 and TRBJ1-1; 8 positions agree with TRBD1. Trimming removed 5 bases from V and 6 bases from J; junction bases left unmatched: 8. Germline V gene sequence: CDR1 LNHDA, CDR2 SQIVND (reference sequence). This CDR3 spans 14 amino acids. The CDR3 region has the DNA TGTGCCAGTAGTGGGTGGACAGGGACCCCTGAAGCTTTCTTT. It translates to CASSGWTGTPEAFF. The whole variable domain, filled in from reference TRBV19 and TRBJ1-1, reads DGGITQSPKYLFRKEGQNVTLSCEQNLNHDAMYWYRQDPGQGLRLIYYSQIVNDFQKGDIAEGYSVSREKKESFPLTVTSAQKNPTAFYLCASSGWTGTPEAFFGQGTRLTVV.

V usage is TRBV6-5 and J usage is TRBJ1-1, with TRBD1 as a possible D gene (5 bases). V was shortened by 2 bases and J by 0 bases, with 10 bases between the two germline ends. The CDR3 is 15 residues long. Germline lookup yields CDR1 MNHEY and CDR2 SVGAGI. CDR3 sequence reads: CASSYGGGLNTEAFF. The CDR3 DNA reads TGTGCCAGCAGTTACGGTGGGGGATTGAACACTGAAGCTTTCTTT.

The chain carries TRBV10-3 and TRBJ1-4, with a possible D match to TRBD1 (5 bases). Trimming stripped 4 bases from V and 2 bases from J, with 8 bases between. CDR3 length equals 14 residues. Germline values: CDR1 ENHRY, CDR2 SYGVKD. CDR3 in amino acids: CAISGGRTNEKLFF. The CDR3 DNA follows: TGTGCCATCAGTGGGGGACGGACTAATGAAAAACTGTTTTTT.

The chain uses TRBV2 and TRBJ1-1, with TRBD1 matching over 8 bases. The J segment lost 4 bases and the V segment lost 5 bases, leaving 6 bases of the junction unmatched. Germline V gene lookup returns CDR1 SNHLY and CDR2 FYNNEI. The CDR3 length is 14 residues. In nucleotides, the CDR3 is TGTGCCAGCAGTAAGACAGGGGCCGTCACTGAAGCTTTCTTT. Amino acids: CASSKTGAVTEAFF. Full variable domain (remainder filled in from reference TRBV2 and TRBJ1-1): EPEVTQTPSHQVTQMGQEVILRCVPISNHLYFYWYRQILGQKVEFLVSFYNNEISEKSEIFDDQFSVERPDGSNFTLKIRSTKLEDSAMYFCASSKTGAVTEAFFGQGTRLTVV.

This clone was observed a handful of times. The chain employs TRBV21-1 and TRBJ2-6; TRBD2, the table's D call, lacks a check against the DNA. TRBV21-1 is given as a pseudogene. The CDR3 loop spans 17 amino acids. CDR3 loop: CASSKGSPGAGANVLTF. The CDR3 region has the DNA TGTGCCAGCAGCAAAGGGTCGCCCGGGGCTGGGGCCAACGTCCTGACTTTC.

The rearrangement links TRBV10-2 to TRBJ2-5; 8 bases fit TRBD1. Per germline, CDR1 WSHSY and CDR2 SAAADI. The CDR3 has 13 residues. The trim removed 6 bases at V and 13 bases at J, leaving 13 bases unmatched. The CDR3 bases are TGCGCCAGCAGGGACTTAGACAGGGGCTCTGGGTACTTC. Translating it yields CASRDLDRGSGYF.

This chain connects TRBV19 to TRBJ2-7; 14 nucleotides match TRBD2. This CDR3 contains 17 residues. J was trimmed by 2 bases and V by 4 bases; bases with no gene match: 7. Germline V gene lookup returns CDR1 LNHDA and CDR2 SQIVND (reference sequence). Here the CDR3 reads CASSRGLAGVGPYEQYF. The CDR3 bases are TGTGCCAGTAGTAGGGGACTAGCGGGAGTGGGCCCCTACGAGCAGTACTTC.

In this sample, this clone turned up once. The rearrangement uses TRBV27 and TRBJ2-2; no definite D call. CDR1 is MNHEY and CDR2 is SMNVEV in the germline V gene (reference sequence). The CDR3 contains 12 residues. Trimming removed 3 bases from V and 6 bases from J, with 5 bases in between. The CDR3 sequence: CASSFPAGELFF. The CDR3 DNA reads TGTGCCAGCAGTTTTCCGGCCGGGGAGCTGTTTTTT.

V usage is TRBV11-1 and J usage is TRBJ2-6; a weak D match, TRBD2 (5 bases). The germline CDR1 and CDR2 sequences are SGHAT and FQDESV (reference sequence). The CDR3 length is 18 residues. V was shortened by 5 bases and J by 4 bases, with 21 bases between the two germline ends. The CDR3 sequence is CASSPRMWRAAGANVLTF. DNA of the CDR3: TGTGCCAGCAGCCCTCGAATGTGGCGGGCGGCCGGGGCCAACGTCCTGACTTTC.

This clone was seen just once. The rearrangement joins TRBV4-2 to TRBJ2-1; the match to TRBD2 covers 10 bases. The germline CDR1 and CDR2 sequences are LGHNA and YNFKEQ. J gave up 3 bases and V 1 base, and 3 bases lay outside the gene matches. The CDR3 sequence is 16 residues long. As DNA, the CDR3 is TGTGCCAGCAGCCAAGGACTAGCGGGCCGCTACAATGAGCAGTTCTTC. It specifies CASSQGLAGRYNEQFF.

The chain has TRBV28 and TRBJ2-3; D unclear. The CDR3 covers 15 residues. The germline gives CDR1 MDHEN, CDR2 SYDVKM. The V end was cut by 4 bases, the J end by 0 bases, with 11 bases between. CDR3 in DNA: TGTGCCAGCAGTTCAGCGAAGACTAGCACAGATACGCAGTATTTT. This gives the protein CASSSAKTSTDTQYF.

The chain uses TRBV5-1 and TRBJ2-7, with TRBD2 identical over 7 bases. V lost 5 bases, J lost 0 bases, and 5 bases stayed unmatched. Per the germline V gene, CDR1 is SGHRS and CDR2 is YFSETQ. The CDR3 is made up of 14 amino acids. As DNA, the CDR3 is TGCGCCAGCAGTTTTAGCGGGCCCTCCTACGAGCAGTACTTC. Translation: CASSFSGPSYEQYF.